Shown below are 8 T cell receptor beta chains from a single sample sequenced in a study of blood T cell repertoires in COVID-19. Method: immunoSEQ multiplex PCR; TCRdb's copy keeps in-frame clones and lacks some. Among 150,000 to 200,000 clones listed, approximately 78% were seen once. What was sequenced was PBMCs or T cells enriched from blood (not recorded which). The source of these receptors is a woman between 50 and 59 years old who had recovered from COVID-19.

V gene TRBV6-1 combines with J gene TRBJ2-1, with D possibly TRBD1 on 6 matching bases. V dropped 1 base and J dropped 8 bases, with 15 bases sitting between them. The length of the CDR3 is 15 residues. Germline values: CDR1 MNHNS, CDR2 SASEGT. CDR3 loop: CASSEVGGRGYEQFF. Written as DNA, the CDR3 is TGTGCCAGCAGTGAAGTTGGGGGCAGGGGTTATGAGCAGTTCTTC.

The chain joins TRBV5-5 to TRBJ1-5, with 7 bases fitting TRBD1. The V and J ends lost 7 bases and 5 bases, in that order; junction bases with no gene match: 12. Germline CDR1 and CDR2: SGHKS and YYEKEE (reference sequence). The CDR3 spans 15 residues. The CDR3 here is CASGPVTGLDQPQHF. DNA of the CDR3: TGTGCCAGCGGCCCGGTGACAGGGCTGGATCAGCCCCAGCATTTT. Full variable domain (remainder filled in from reference TRBV5-5 and TRBJ1-5): DAGVTQSPTHLIKTRGQQVTLRCSPISGHKSVSWYQQVLGQGPQFIFQYYEKEERGRGNFPDRFSARQFPNYSSELNVNALLLGDSALYLCASGPVTGLDQPQHFGDGTRLSIL.

The CDR3 region is CSVYERERGHEQYF. The CDR3 region has the DNA TGCAGCGTTTACGAGCGGGAGCGGGGCCACGAGCAGTACTTC. V usage is TRBV29-1 and J usage is TRBJ2-7; TRBD2 agrees at 8 bases. Germline V lookup: CDR1 SQVTM, CDR2 ANQGSEA. The CDR3 runs to 14 residues. The trim removed 5 bases at V and 5 bases at J, leaving 11 bases unmatched.

The genes are TRBV7-8 and TRBJ1-1, with a weak D call TRBD1 (5 bases). Trimming stripped 5 bases from V and 10 bases from J, with 17 bases between. The CDR3 spans 13 residues. CDR1 is SGHVS and CDR2 is FQNEAQ in the germline V gene. The CDR3 spells CASSPSGMIGAFF. The CDR3 bases are TGTGCCAGCAGCCCTTCAGGGATGATAGGAGCTTTCTTT.

CDR3 sequence: CASSEPVAGGQGTQYF. The DNA of the CDR3 is TGTGCCAGCAGTGAACCCGTAGCGGGAGGGCAGGGGACGCAGTATTTT. This chain uses TRBV6-1 with TRBJ2-3; TRBD2 aligns across 11 bases. Germline lookup yields CDR1 MNHNS and CDR2 SASEGT. V lost 2 bases, J lost 9 bases, and 10 bases stayed unmatched. This CDR3 spans 16 amino acids.

The rearrangement joins TRBV4-1 to TRBJ2-5; D is ambiguous. The CDR3 has 15 residues. CDR1 and CDR2 (germline): MGHRA, YSYEKL. With 1 base removed from V and 2 bases from J, the gap between germline ends came to 11 bases. The CDR3 loop reads CASSQGVQLQETQYF. For the CDR3, the DNA is TGCGCCAGCAGCCAAGGCGTCCAACTTCAAGAGACCCAGTACTTC.

The rearrangement links TRBV18 to TRBJ2-7; 13 positions agree with TRBD2. The CDR3 sequence is 14 residues long. The germline gives CDR1 KGHSH, CDR2 LQKENI. Trimming at V came to 7 bases and at J to 5 bases, leaving 5 bases not matched to a gene. The CDR3 spells CASLRTSGSHEQYF. DNA for the CDR3: TGTGCCAGCTTACGGACTAGCGGGAGCCACGAGCAGTACTTC.

This clone was seen just once. Here the CDR3 DNA reads TGTGCCAGTATTCTAGCGGCCCGGGGAGAGACCCAGTACTTC. It translates to CASILAARGETQYF. V and J are TRBV6-5 and TRBJ2-5; 7 bases line up with TRBD2. V lost 9 bases to trimming and J lost 4 bases; unmatched junction nucleotides: 11. This CDR3 spans 14 amino acids. Per the germline V gene, CDR1 is MNHEY and CDR2 is SVGAGI.